This T cell receptor beta chain was retrieved from a study of shared clonotypes between healthy human individuals (TCRdb year 2020). About the study as a whole: The cohort comprised a couple of women and a few men aged 18 to 49 years. Libraries were prepared and TCR repertoires were sequenced by different laboratories using diverse techniques, in order to increase sequencing depth and limit assay-specific biases. Each donor's leukapheresis produced roughly between roughly 0.85 and 10 billion PBMCs. Blood TCR repertoires of about five healthy adults were deeply sequenced to estimate repertoire size and the extent of clonotype sharing between individuals.

In the case of this clone: What antigen it recognizes has not been identified. Base qualities were left out, and no much larger clone turns up one base away.

What the authors observed across the whole study: The genetic and exposure-history diversity represented was limited by the small number of donors. Only blood was sampled, and tissue TCR repertoires likely differ from those in blood. Based on pairwise subsampling, the degree of clonotype sharing among donors was expected to be affected by sequencing depth.

V drops 6 bases and J drops 0 bases, leaving 14 bases in between. From a lookup of the germline V gene, CDR1 and CDR2 are SGHAT and FQNNGV. The CDR3 sequence holds 15 residues, the cysteine and phenylalanine included. The DNA shown is the 45-base CDR3, in frame from base 1. The donors were healthy, HIV-negative adults who had no recently reported acute infections or vaccinations. Only Caucasian adults living in Nashville, Tennessee, USA were represented among the donors. For unsorted samples, 85 million to 100 million PBMCs were counted, and genomic DNA was extracted using the QIAamp DNA Blood Mini kit. Blood was obtained by leukapheresis, after which PBMCs were separated by Ficoll-Histopaque density gradient centrifugation and cryopreserved in liquid nitrogen vapor phase. Using the deep immunoSEQ assay, multiplex PCR amplified TCR CDR3 regions from genomic DNA. Extracted genomic DNA from each cell subset was distributed evenly across all wells of several immunoSEQ 96-well plates, and each plate was treated as a replicate. Each replicate PCR for unsorted PBMC received roughly 300 ng genomic DNA, equal to 30,000 to 35,000 T cell genomes. Genomic DNA from unsorted PBMC was sequenced over ten immunoSEQ deep assay plates. Purified libraries were quantified with a Qubit 3.0 fluorometer, sized on a Bioanalyzer 2100, and re-quantified with the KAPA Library Quantification kit. A separate single-read 150-cycle Illumina NextSeq 550 flow cell was used to sequence each immunoSEQ 96-well plate. The authors' analysis ran thus. Because only junctional sequences without quality scores were contained in the immunoSEQ output, filtering matching that applied to full-length reads could not be performed. To assign V/J genes and CDR3, sequences were annotated using PyIR, a Python wrapper for IgBLAST v1.9, with IMGT germline references. Reads with weak V/J assignments (E-value above 1e-6), missing CDR3, stop codons, out-of-frame junctions, or ambiguous translated residues were removed. V3J clonotypes were defined by identical inferred V gene, J gene, and CDR3 amino acid sequence. Percentage overlap between repertoires was calculated by dividing the number of shared unique clonotypes by the size of the smaller repertoire. RTK rarefaction, the Chao1 estimator, and Recon v2.1 estimates of unobserved clonotypes were used to assess repertoire richness. TCRdb retrieved this table from immuneACCESS and kept in-frame rearrangements only. Not all clones are present; in checked studies, unresolved V genes account for under half, and no reason is known for the remainder. For V, J and clone size, that table is used; D and trimming come from the DNA. Present in this sample are hundreds of thousands of clones, 70% to 80% of which were seen just once. The ten largest account for about 12% of the sample.

Source material: PBMCs. The rearranged chain carries TRBV11-2 and TRBJ1-1; D gene: possibly TRBD1, on 5 matching bases. The origin of this receptor is a woman in her forties in good health. Some clones in this sample may be carry-over from other donors' samples. The CDR3: CASRSRQLMNTEAFF. The DNA reads TGTGCCAGCAGATCCAGACAGCTCATGAACACTGAAGCTTTCTTT.